This T cell receptor beta chain was observed in a study of beta chain features in type 1 diabetes. Whole-study results and caveats: Moderately but significantly shorter TCRB CDR3s were found in Type 1 diabetes patients in all four CD4+ subsets. Patients with type 1 diabetes carried fewer insertions and had more deletions at their VDJ junctions.

In the case of this clone: Its antigen remains unidentified.

Trimming removed 7 bases from V and 1 base from J, with 14 bases in between. CDR1 is SGHTA, CDR2 FQGNSA, per germline. The CDR3 is 14 amino acids. Reverse transcribing all isolated RNA meant expressed TCRB transcripts were sequenced. The method was immunoSEQ multiplex PCR; TCRdb's version includes in-frame clones alone and lacks a portion of them. The repertoire consists of 20,000 to 30,000 clones, with 69% occurring once and the leading ten covering less than 4.5%. The TCR originated in a man between 18 and 35 years old with type 1 diabetes. This chain connects TRBV7-2 to TRBJ2-7, with D possibly TRBD2 on 7 matching bases. The source material was Tregs from blood. CDR3 in amino acids: CASNSGGVSYEQYF. The CDR3 DNA reads as TGTGCCAGCAACTCGGGGGGCGTTTCCTACGAGCAGTACTTC.